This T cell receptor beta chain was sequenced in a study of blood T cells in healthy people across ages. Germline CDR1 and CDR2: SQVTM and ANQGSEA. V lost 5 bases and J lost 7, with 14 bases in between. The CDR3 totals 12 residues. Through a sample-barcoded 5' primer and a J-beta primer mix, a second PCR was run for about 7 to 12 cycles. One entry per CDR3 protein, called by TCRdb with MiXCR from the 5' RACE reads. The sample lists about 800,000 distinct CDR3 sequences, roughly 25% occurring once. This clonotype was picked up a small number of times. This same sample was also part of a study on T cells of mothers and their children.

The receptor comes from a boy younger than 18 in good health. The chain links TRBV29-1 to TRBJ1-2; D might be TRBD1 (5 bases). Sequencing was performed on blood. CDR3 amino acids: CSVSRQGSGYTF. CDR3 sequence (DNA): TGCAGCGTTTCGCGGCAGGGCTCTGGCTACACCTTC.